This T cell receptor beta chain originates from a study of chemoradiotherapy in HPV16-positive cancers. Losses at the gene ends were 6 bases for V and 10 bases for J; bases not matched to a gene: 6. This CDR3 is 12 amino acids long. Looked up from germline, CDR1 is MNHNS and CDR2 is SASEGT. Some clones are missing from TCRdb's copy, which holds only in-frame ones; the method was immunoSEQ multiplex PCR. The data contain about 34,000 clones, about 92% of them singletons. The sample was blood, taken from a patient who underwent chemoradiotherapy. The genes are TRBV6-1 and TRBJ2-1, with 7 nucleotides matching TRBD1. This clonotype originated in a human donor with HPV-associated anogenital cancer. The CDR3 region has the DNA TGTGCCAGCAGACTCAGGGGGTCGGAGCAGTTCTTC. It specifies CASRLRGSEQFF.